The table lists the clone carrying this T cell receptor beta chain with many counts. Its cognate antigen is unknown. In TCRdb, the 5' RACE reads were re-called with MiXCR into one record per CDR3 protein. The data hold approximately 48,000 distinct CDR3 sequences, with approximately 10% observed a single time. This sample was taken from a study of neurological immune-mediated disorders. CDR1 and CDR2 from the germline V gene are SGHTA and FQGTGA. V lost 3 bases, J lost 0 bases, and 13 bases stayed unmatched. CDR3 length equals 19 residues. Overall study results and limits: No CDR3 amino acid sequences were shared by expanded clones across subjects, suggesting private repertoires in all groups.

The TCR sequence derives from a man in his 70s with HTLV-1-associated myelopathy (HAM/TSP). This chain connects TRBV7-3 to TRBJ1-1; TRBD1 matches 10 bases. Material: PBMCs. The CDR3 bases are TGTGCCAGCAGCTTCGCCCCTAGACAGGGGGCGGCCCTGAACACTGAAGCTTTCTTT. Protein sequence: CASSFAPRQGAALNTEAFF.